What follows are 25 T cell receptor beta chains derived from one specimen sequenced in a study of cytomegalovirus exposure and HLA in healthy donors. It was with 60 Vbeta and 13 Jbeta primers that the PCR ran. Generated by immunoSEQ multiplex PCR, the TCRdb table keeps only in-frame clones and is missing some. This table has over 75,000 clones, roughly 83% appearing once. Material for sequencing was PBMCs. Source of these receptors: a male donor in good health and CMV-seropositive.

The chain carries TRBV29-1 and TRBJ2-7; 7 nucleotides match TRBD1. Germline CDR1 SQVTM, CDR2 ANQGSEA. Unmatched junction bases numbered 1, after V lost 1 base and J lost 4 bases. The CDR3 has 12 amino acids. The CDR3 DNA sequence: TGCAGCGTTGAAGTGACAGGGTACGAGCAGTACTTC. Its translation: CSVEVTGYEQYF.

This clone occurred once. The genes are TRBV9 and TRBJ1-2; unclear D gene. Germline values: CDR1 SGDLS, CDR2 YYNGEE. The CDR3 is 12 amino acids. The V end lost 3 bases, the J end lost 2 bases, and 5 bases lay between the germline ends. CDR3 DNA: TGTGCCAGCAGCGCACAGAACTATGGCTACACCTTC. It codes for CASSAQNYGYTF.

In its sample, this clone was seen a few times. The rearrangement links TRBV30 to TRBJ2-1; TRBD2 aligns across 7 bases. V lost 0 bases, J lost 10 bases, and 3 bases stayed unmatched. From germline, CDR1 is GTSNPN and CDR2 SVGIG (reference sequence). The CDR3 spans 12 residues. Here the CDR3 DNA reads TGTGCCTGGAGTGTAGTCGGGGGGGAGCAGTTCTTC. Amino acids: CAWSVVGGEQFF.

The chain carries TRBV6-5 and TRBJ1-3; D is perhaps TRBD1 (5 bases). Germline lookup yields CDR1 MNHEY and CDR2 SVGAGI. V gave up 6 bases and J gave up 0 bases, with 9 bases separating them. CDR3 length: 14 amino acids. CDR3 DNA sequence: TGTGCCAGCAGGCAGACAGTCTCTGGAAACACCATATATTTT. Protein sequence: CASRQTVSGNTIYF.

V gene TRBV2 combines with J gene TRBJ2-7; D remains unclear. The CDR3 contains 14 residues. V gave up 1 base and J gave up 7 bases, with 14 bases separating them. Germline CDR1 SNHLY, CDR2 FYNNEI. CDR3 region: CASSEDRRSTEQYF. The CDR3 nucleotides read TGTGCCAGCAGTGAAGACCGTCGATCTACGGAGCAGTACTTC.

The rearrangement joins TRBV5-6 to TRBJ2-1, with 10 bases aligning to TRBD2. This CDR3 comprises 15 residues. V was pared by 0 bases and J by 4 bases, with 1 base of the junction left unmatched. Germline V gives CDR1 SGHDT, CDR2 YYEEEE. This CDR3 reads CASSLERGGYNEQFF. CDR3 in DNA: TGTGCCAGCAGCTTGGAGCGGGGGGGATACAATGAGCAGTTCTTC. Supplemented by reference TRBV5-6 and TRBJ2-1, the full variable domain reads DAGVTQSPTHLIKTRGQQVTLRCSPKSGHDTVSWYQQALGQGPQFIFQYYEEEERQRGNFPDRFSGHQFPNYSSELNVNALLLGDSALYLCASSLERGGYNEQFFGPGTRLTVL.

About this clone: The sample carries other DNA sequences with the same CDR3. The J gene is TRBJ1-2, the V gene TRBV30; a weak D match, TRBD1 (6 bases). The CDR3 totals 12 residues. With 1 base removed from V and 6 bases from J, the gap between germline ends came to 9 bases. Germline-derived CDR1 and CDR2 are GTSNPN and SVGIG (reference sequence). The DNA of the CDR3 is TGTGCCTGGAGTGGAGGGGGAGATGGCTACACCTTC. Its translation is CAWSGGGDGYTF.

This clone was counted between two and nine times. CDR3 sequence: CASSQGSPGQNYGYTF. In DNA, the CDR3 is TGCGCCAGCAGTCAAGGTAGCCCGGGACAGAACTATGGCTACACCTTC. This chain uses TRBV23-1 with TRBJ1-2; 7 bases are shared with TRBD1. TRBV23-1 is assigned to the ORF class and has an uncertain function. This CDR3 is built from 16 residues. Germline trimming cut 2 bases from V and 2 bases from J; bases unmatched to any gene: 8.

The chain links TRBV9 to TRBJ1-1; D gene ambiguous. CDR1 SGDLS and CDR2 YYNGEE come from the germline V gene. The CDR3 length is 13 residues. With 5 bases removed from V and 0 bases from J, the gap between germline ends came to 8 bases. CDR3 residues: CASSLQMNTEAFF. CDR3 DNA: TGTGCCAGCAGTCTACAGATGAACACTGAAGCTTTCTTT.

The genes are TRBV29-1 and TRBJ2-1, with TRBD2 identical over 11 bases. CDR3 length: 16 amino acids. The trim removed 3 bases at V and 6 bases at J, leaving 10 bases unmatched. Germline CDR1 reads SQVTM; CDR2 reads ANQGSEA. The chain's CDR3 is CSVDGSPSGGTNEQFF. CDR3 coding DNA: TGCAGCGTTGATGGGTCCCCTAGCGGGGGGACCAATGAGCAGTTCTTC.

This sequence joins TRBV2 and TRBJ2-7; 9 bases agree with TRBD1. This CDR3 spans 15 amino acids. V shed 0 bases and J 6 bases; nucleotides not matched to a gene: 6. Germline V CDR1 and CDR2: SNHLY, FYNNEI. The CDR3 region has the DNA TGTGCCAGCAGTGAAGCCGCAGGGGGACAGGGCGAGCAGTACTTC. It specifies CASSEAAGGQGEQYF.

The chain links TRBV14 to TRBJ2-3; 12 positions agree with TRBD1. Germline V gene data show CDR1 as SGHDN and CDR2 as FVKESK. J gave up 5 bases and V 8 bases, and 2 bases lay outside the gene matches. The CDR3 is 13 amino acids. This CDR3 reads CASGDRGRDTQYF. CDR3 coding DNA: TGTGCCAGCGGGGACAGGGGGCGAGATACGCAGTATTTT.

The chain is built from TRBV6-1 and TRBJ2-7; a possible D gene is TRBD2 (5 bases). CDR3 size: 13 residues. Trimming cost V 8 bases and J 5 bases, with 16 bases left between them. Per the germline V gene, CDR1 is MNHNS and CDR2 is SASEGT. The CDR3 coding sequence is TGTGCCAGCCATACCACCTCGGGGAACGAGCAGTACTTC. This encodes CASHTTSGNEQYF.

The DNA for the CDR3 is TGCGCCAGCAGCCAACCAAGCGGGGGGTCCAATGAGCAGTTCTTC. It translates to CASSQPSGGSNEQFF. The rearrangement joins TRBV4-1 to TRBJ2-1; 9 bases align to TRBD2. The ends lost 2 bases at V and 6 bases at J; junction bases unmatched: 5. CDR1 and CDR2 from the germline V gene are MGHRA and YSYEKL. CDR3 length equals 15 residues.

This sequence joins TRBV5-5 and TRBJ2-7; 10 bases match TRBD1. Germline V gene sequence: CDR1 SGHKS, CDR2 YYEKEE (reference sequence). The ends lost 4 bases at V and 1 base at J; junction bases unmatched: 5. The CDR3 runs to 15 residues. The CDR3 DNA reads TGTGCCAGCAGCCCGGGACAGGGGATTTCCTACGAGCAGTACTTC. Translation: CASSPGQGISYEQYF.

This clone was seen only once. The V and J genes are TRBV5-6 and TRBJ2-1; 13 nucleotides align to TRBD2. The CDR3 is made up of 16 amino acids. The germline gives CDR1 SGHDT, CDR2 YYEEEE. J gave up 9 bases and V 6 bases, and 12 bases lay outside the gene matches. CDR3 nucleotide sequence: TGTGCCAGCATCCTACTAGCGGGGGGGCGGGATACTGAGCAGTTCTTC. It yields the protein CASILLAGGRDTEQFF. Looking up the rest from reference TRBV5-6 and TRBJ2-1 gives the full variable domain: DAGVTQSPTHLIKTRGQQVTLRCSPKSGHDTVSWYQQALGQGPQFIFQYYEEEERQRGNFPDRFSGHQFPNYSSELNVNALLLGDSALYLCASILLAGGRDTEQFFGPGTRLTVL.

The chain joins TRBV2 to TRBJ2-7, with TRBD2 as a possible D gene (6 bases). The CDR3 contains 12 residues. Trimming removed 6 bases at V and 5 bases at J, with 11 bases between. Looked up from germline, CDR1 is SNHLY and CDR2 is FYNNEI. CDR3 DNA sequence: TGTGCCAGCAGACCCCCGGGAGACGAGCAGTACTTC. Protein sequence: CASRPPGDEQYF.

V usage is TRBV29-1 and J usage is TRBJ1-5; D is undetermined. Trimming took off 6 bases at V and 2 bases at J, with 8 bases between the two ends. The CDR3 is made up of 12 amino acids. Germline V gene data show CDR1 as SQVTM and CDR2 as ANQGSEA. The CDR3, as DNA: TGCAGCGTACGGGAGGGCAATCAGCCCCAGCATTTT. Translated, it gives CSVREGNQPQHF.

The chain has TRBV5-1 and TRBJ1-1; no clear D gene. This CDR3 is built from 15 residues. The V gene's germline CDR1 is SGHRS and CDR2 YFSETQ. The germline V and J ends were trimmed by 0 bases and 0 bases, with 9 bases remaining between them. The CDR3 coding sequence is TGCGCCAGCAGCTTGGATCTTGTCCTGAACACTGAAGCTTTCTTT. Translating gives CASSLDLVLNTEAFF.

The V gene is TRBV4-2, the J gene TRBJ2-2; 11 bases match TRBD2. Germline assignment: CDR1 LGHNA and CDR2 YNFKEQ. The CDR3 length is 16 residues. The V gene end was trimmed by 6 bases and the J gene end by 1 base; junction bases not matched to a gene: 4. DNA of the CDR3: TGTGCCAGCAGACTCGGGACTAGCGGGAACACCGGGGAGCTGTTTTTT. Translation: CASRLGTSGNTGELFF.

This clone turned up a few times. The chain's CDR3 is CASSLETGRNSPLHF. In DNA, the CDR3 is TGTGCCAGCAGCTTGGAGACAGGGAGGAATTCACCCCTCCACTTT. The chain employs TRBV7-6 and TRBJ1-6; the match to TRBD1 covers 7 bases. This CDR3 is 15 amino acids long. Germline CDR1 is SGHVS and CDR2 is FNYEAQ. V lost 3 bases to trimming and J lost 7 bases; unmatched junction nucleotides: 6.

This sequence joins TRBV5-4 and TRBJ1-2; 7 nucleotides align to TRBD1. V dropped 3 bases and J dropped 1; count of bases not matched to a gene: 6. The CDR3 is 15 amino acids. Germline V gene sequence: CDR1 SGHNT, CDR2 YYREEE (reference sequence). The CDR3: CASSWLGTDNYGYTF. The CDR3 DNA is TGTGCCAGCAGCTGGCTAGGGACAGATAACTATGGCTACACCTTC.

The rearrangement joins TRBV2 to TRBJ2-3, with 11 bases matching TRBD2. The CDR3 runs 14 residues. CDR1 and CDR2 (germline): SNHLY, FYNNEI. J gave up 2 bases and V 7 bases, and 2 bases lay outside the gene matches. CDR3 sequence reads: CASKTSGDTDTQYF. The CDR3 nucleotides are TGTGCCAGCAAGACTAGCGGGGACACAGATACGCAGTATTTT.

In the case of this clone: The junction departs from germline at one end; a sequencing error may be responsible. The rearrangement uses TRBV27 and TRBJ1-2; D perhaps matches TRBD1 (5 bases). Per the germline V gene, CDR1 is MNHEY and CDR2 is SMNVEV (reference sequence). The CDR3 contains 14 residues. CDR3 residues: CARSSAGGLGGYTF. DNA for the CDR3: TGTGCCAGAAGTTCCGCCGGGGGACTAGGGGGCTACACCTTC.

V gene TRBV5-1 combines with J gene TRBJ1-1; 7 nucleotides line up with TRBD1. CDR1 and CDR2 from the germline V gene are SGHRS and YFSETQ. The CDR3 totals 15 residues. V trimming: 3 bases; J trimming: 0 bases; junction bases outside the gene matches: 5. The CDR3 DNA follows: TGCGCCAGCAGCTCCGGGACAGCTATGAACACTGAAGCTTTCTTT. Residues: CASSSGTAMNTEAFF.